This T cell receptor beta chain was profiled in a study of shared clonotypes between healthy human individuals. For the study at large: Researchers drew samples from a couple of women and three men aged 18 to 49. The study's findings and limits: The naive CD4 repertoires of four donors were compared, and approximately 5.3% of clonotypes were shared.

With respect to this clone: Its antigen is not known.

Only CD45RO-negative cells positively selected for CCR7 counted as naive CD8 cells, so terminally differentiated effector memory CD45RA+ cells were excluded. Donors were healthy HIV-negative adults without recent acute infections or vaccinations. Deletions cut 7 bases from V and 8 bases from J, with 15 bases between. The germline gives CDR1 SEHNR, CDR2 FQNEAQ (reference sequence). The CDR3 extends over 13 amino acids. In replicate PCRs of sorted subsets, approximately 210 ng DNA, approximately 32,000 T cell genomes, was used. Some clones are missing from TCRdb's copy, which holds only in-frame ones; the method was immunoSEQ multiplex PCR. The sample lists around 2,000,000 clones; under 95% were seen once.

Sequencing used naive CD8+ T cells from PBMCs. This TCR was recovered from a young man in good health. Some clones in this sample may be carry-over from other donors' samples. The rearrangement joins TRBV7-9 to TRBJ2-1, with D perhaps matching TRBD2 (5 bases). CDR3 sequence (DNA): TGTGCCAGCAAGGACTCTAGGGCCGATGAGCAGTTCTTC. This encodes CASKDSRADEQFF.